This T cell receptor beta chain derives from a study of blood T cell repertoires in COVID-19 (TCRdb year 2020). Study-level background: Samples from collaborators originated in the United States, Italy and Spain and spanned both the acute and convalescent phases of COVID-19. The material from the prospective study consisted of cDNA or gDNA derived from T cells, B-cell-depleted T cells, or PBMCs. Subjects who had been exposed to COVID-19, were actively infected with it, or had recovered from it provided the deeply sampled blood TCRbeta repertoires that made up the dataset. The repertoires were made available in a free public database intended to serve as a resource for research on the immune response to SARS-CoV-2. The samples were drawn from two sources: the first 160 participants of the ongoing ImmuneRACE study, and 1,200 or so subjects contributed by 6 global collaborators. Sample metadata almost always included a de-identified subject ID, COVID-19 status, age in years and sex. Where available, HLA class I and class II types were obtained from metadata supplied by the sample provider rather than from assay-based typing.

The paper's findings and limits, for the study overall: How much clinical and demographic metadata was included differed by source and by participant, and the metadata was provided uncurated.

The collaborating institutions used their own protocols to collect whole blood in K2EDTA tubes. For TCRbeta analysis, collaborators shipped samples in one of three forms: frozen whole blood, isolated PBMCs, or DNA extracted from either of those sample types. To note about this clone: Its antigen remains unidentified. Qualities for individual bases were not recorded, and no much larger clone is one base off.

Trimming accounts for 1 base at V and 3 bases at J, while the number of junction bases matched to no gene is 1. The germline V gene supplies CDR1 MGHDK and CDR2 SYGVNS. The CDR3 covers 15 residues, taking in both the cysteine and the phenylalanine. The entry retains the CDR3 DNA only, 45 bases that are in frame from base 1. The immunoSEQ Assay, a bias-controlled multiplex PCR, was used to amplify TCRbeta CDR3 regions from genomic DNA. Turning to the authors' computational methods: The number of nucleated cells in each sample was estimated by amplification of reference gene primers within the assay. To quantify the absolute abundance of each unique TCRbeta CDR3 rearrangement, sequence reads were collapsed and filtered. For each sample, productive Simpson clonality was calculated as the square root of Simpson's diversity index over productive rearrangements. In TCRdb, the immuneACCESS table is reduced to in-frame sequences with V and J assigned. These tables do not hold every clone; where another copy was compared, an unresolved V gene accounts for under half, and the others remain unexplained. V and J calls plus clone size are reproduced from that table; the DNA served to infer D and trimming. The sample table lists about 310,000 clones, 70% to 90% of them with a count of one. About 1.2% of the sample comes from the top ten.

The sequenced sample was peripheral blood. The sequence joins TRBV25-1 to TRBJ2-5; 11 bases in between match TRBD2. The origin of this receptor is a man aged 70-80 years with acute or convalescent COVID-19. The CDR3 in this case is CASSESGLAEETQYF. The sequenced DNA: TGTGCCAGCAGTGAATCGGGACTAGCGGAAGAGACCCAGTACTTC.